This is a list of T cell receptor beta chains from one sample in a study of blood T cell repertoires in COVID-19. The assay was immunoSEQ multiplex PCR, and TCRdb's table has in-frame clones only and misses some. The sample lists a few hundred thousand clones; 80% to 90% were seen once. Sequencing was performed on peripheral blood. The receptors derive from an older woman who had recovered from COVID-19. Both conserved end residues are part of each CDR3. The order of the fields is V gene, clone size, D gene, J gene, CDR3 length, CDR3 DNA, CDR3 protein. D genes are given only for firm matches. Only some rows state a clone size, as once, few, many or a class for expanded clones.

v_gene: TRBV28; abundance: -; d_gene: TRBD1; j_gene: TRBJ2-7; len: 14; CDR3nt: TGTGCCAGCAGCCCTCGCCAGGGGGCCAACGAGCAGTACTTC; CDR3aa: CASSPRQGANEQYF
v_gene: TRBV5-1; abundance: -; d_gene: -; j_gene: TRBJ1-4; len: 14; CDR3nt: TGCGCCAGCAGCTTGGAGGGGTCTAATGAAAAACTGTTTTTT; CDR3aa: CASSLEGSNEKLFF
v_gene: TRBV5-8; abundance: -; d_gene: TRBD2; j_gene: TRBJ2-3; len: 19; CDR3nt: TGTGCCAGCAGCCAACTAAGCGGGGGGGCCTTAGGTGGCACAGATACGCAGTATTTT; CDR3aa: CASSQLSGGALGGTDTQYF
v_gene: TRBV6-5; abundance: -; d_gene: TRBD1; j_gene: TRBJ1-2; len: 13; CDR3nt: TGTGCCAGCAGTTACCAAGGACAGGGAGGCTACACCTTC; CDR3aa: CASSYQGQGGYTF
v_gene: TRBV6-6; abundance: -; d_gene: TRBD1; j_gene: TRBJ1-1; len: 15; CDR3nt: TGTGCCAGCAGTTTTACCGGGACAGGGTTGGCTGAAGCTTTCTTT; CDR3aa: CASSFTGTGLAEAFF
v_gene: TRBV10-3; abundance: -; d_gene: -; j_gene: TRBJ1-5; len: 13; CDR3nt: TGTGCCGTAGGGACATCAAGCAATCAGCCCCAGCATTTT; CDR3aa: CAVGTSSNQPQHF
v_gene: TRBV7-2; abundance: -; d_gene: TRBD1; j_gene: TRBJ1-6; len: 13; CDR3nt: TGTGCCAGCAGGGGACAGGACTATTCACCCCTCCACTTT; CDR3aa: CASRGQDYSPLHF
v_gene: TRBV30; abundance: -; d_gene: -; j_gene: TRBJ1-2; len: 14; CDR3nt: TGTGCCTGGAGTGTAAGCTCAGGAATCTATGGCTACACCTTC; CDR3aa: CAWSVSSGIYGYTF
v_gene: TRBV4-1; abundance: -; d_gene: TRBD2; j_gene: TRBJ2-7; len: 15; CDR3nt: TGCGCCAGCAGCCGAGGTTTGCGGGGGACCTACGAGCAGTACTTC; CDR3aa: CASSRGLRGTYEQYF
v_gene: TRBV5-1; abundance: -; d_gene: TRBD1; j_gene: TRBJ1-1; len: 13; CDR3nt: TGCGCCAGCAGCTTGGCGTCAGGGGGCGAGACTTTCTTT; CDR3aa: CASSLASGGETFF
v_gene: TRBV18; abundance: -; d_gene: -; j_gene: TRBJ1-1; len: 13; CDR3nt: TGTGCCAGCAAGCGGAGCCTGAACACTGAAGCTTTCTTT; CDR3aa: CASKRSLNTEAFF
v_gene: TRBV19; abundance: few; d_gene: -; j_gene: TRBJ2-1; len: 16; CDR3nt: TGTGCCAGTAGTCCCCGCTGGGCGGGGTCCTACAATGAGCAGTTCTTC; CDR3aa: CASSPRWAGSYNEQFF
v_gene: TRBV29-1; abundance: -; d_gene: -; j_gene: TRBJ2-7; len: 13; CDR3nt: TGCAGCGTTGGTCTGGGCGGGTCCTACGAGCAGTACTTC; CDR3aa: CSVGLGGSYEQYF
v_gene: TRBV5-1; abundance: -; d_gene: TRBD1; j_gene: TRBJ1-4; len: 16; CDR3nt: TGCGCCAGCAGCTCCCGGGACAGGGATACTAATGAAAAACTGTTTTTT; CDR3aa: CASSSRDRDTNEKLFF
v_gene: TRBV23-1; abundance: -; d_gene: TRBD1; j_gene: TRBJ1-1; len: 18; CDR3nt: TGCGCCAGCAGTCATTACAATCAGGGGGCGCAGAGTTTCACTGAAGCTTTCTTT; CDR3aa: CASSHYNQGAQSFTEAFF
v_gene: TRBV4-1; abundance: -; d_gene: -; j_gene: TRBJ2-1; len: 15; CDR3nt: TGCGCCAGCAGCCAAGAGGGGAGAAGGGAACTTGAGCAGTTCTTC; CDR3aa: CASSQEGRRELEQFF
v_gene: TRBV18; abundance: -; d_gene: -; j_gene: TRBJ1-5; len: 16; CDR3nt: TGTGCCAGCTCACCCCGGCAGGGGCATTTCGATCAGCCCCAGCATTTT; CDR3aa: CASSPRQGHFDQPQHF
v_gene: TRBV19; abundance: -; d_gene: TRBD2; j_gene: TRBJ2-3; len: 15; CDR3nt: TGTGCCAGTAGTATTGGTAGCGGGGGCACAGATACGCAGTATTTT; CDR3aa: CASSIGSGGTDTQYF
v_gene: TRBV11-2; abundance: -; d_gene: -; j_gene: TRBJ1-3; len: 16; CDR3nt: TGTGCCAGCAGCCGGGGTATGACGGGATTGGGAAACACCATATATTTT; CDR3aa: CASSRGMTGLGNTIYF
v_gene: TRBV19; abundance: -; d_gene: -; j_gene: TRBJ1-1; len: 13; CDR3nt: TGTGCCAGTATGGGGGCTGGGAACACTGAAGCTTTCTTT; CDR3aa: CASMGAGNTEAFF
v_gene: TRBV4-3; abundance: -; d_gene: TRBD2; j_gene: TRBJ2-2; len: 18; CDR3nt: TGCGCCAGCAGCCAAGGAAGGGCTGCTAGCGGCTACACCGGGGAGCTGTTTTTT; CDR3aa: CASSQGRAASGYTGELFF
v_gene: TRBV3-1/TRBV3-2; abundance: -; d_gene: -; j_gene: TRBJ2-4; len: 17; CDR3nt: TGTGCCAGCAGCCAAGACGGGCTAGCAAGGGCCAAAAACATTCAGTACTTC; CDR3aa: CASSQDGLARAKNIQYF
v_gene: TRBV7-6; abundance: -; d_gene: -; j_gene: TRBJ2-6; len: 15; CDR3nt: TGTGCCAGCAGCGTAAGAGGCTCTGGGGCCAACGTCCTGACTTTC; CDR3aa: CASSVRGSGANVLTF
v_gene: TRBV7-9; abundance: -; d_gene: TRBD1; j_gene: TRBJ1-5; len: 17; CDR3nt: TGTGCCAGCAGATGTCGGACAGGGCCCCATAGCAATCAGCCCCAGCATTTT; CDR3aa: CASRCRTGPHSNQPQHF
v_gene: TRBV27; abundance: -; d_gene: -; j_gene: TRBJ2-1; len: 11; CDR3nt: TGTGCCAGCAGATTGAGGAATGAGCAGTTCTTC; CDR3aa: CASRLRNEQFF
v_gene: TRBV7-9; abundance: -; d_gene: -; j_gene: TRBJ2-3; len: 16; CDR3nt: TGTGCCAGCAGCCCACCCAAACAACCTAGCACAGATACGCAGTATTTT; CDR3aa: CASSPPKQPSTDTQYF
v_gene: TRBV7-9; abundance: -; d_gene: -; j_gene: TRBJ1-3; len: 13; CDR3nt: TGTGCCGCACGGGAGGGCTCTGGAAACACCATATATTTT; CDR3aa: CAAREGSGNTIYF
v_gene: TRBV5-1; abundance: -; d_gene: -; j_gene: TRBJ2-7; len: 17; CDR3nt: TGCGCCAGCAGCTTGAGAATCAGGGACATTAACTCCTACGAGCAGTACTTC; CDR3aa: CASSLRIRDINSYEQYF
v_gene: TRBV5-6; abundance: -; d_gene: TRBD2; j_gene: TRBJ2-1; len: 13; CDR3nt: TGTGCCAGCAGTTTGCGGGGGGGCAATGAGCAGTTCTTC; CDR3aa: CASSLRGGNEQFF
v_gene: TRBV19; abundance: -; d_gene: -; j_gene: TRBJ1-6; len: 13; CDR3nt: TGTGCCAGCGGACTGAGGGTACGAGGGCCCCTCCACTTT; CDR3aa: CASGLRVRGPLHF
v_gene: TRBV19; abundance: -; d_gene: -; j_gene: TRBJ2-2; len: 15; CDR3nt: TGTGCCACCCGAATGGGCCGGGGTTACACCGGGGAGCTGTTTTTT; CDR3aa: CATRMGRGYTGELFF
v_gene: TRBV7-9; abundance: -; d_gene: -; j_gene: TRBJ2-1; len: 13; CDR3nt: TGTGCCAGCAGCTTAGACGGCAGGCGAAAGCAGTTCTTC; CDR3aa: CASSLDGRRKQFF
v_gene: TRBV7-6; abundance: -; d_gene: TRBD1; j_gene: TRBJ2-4; len: 16; CDR3nt: TGTGCCAGCAGCTTAGGAGGGGGCACGGGCAAAAACATTCAGTACTTC; CDR3aa: CASSLGGGTGKNIQYF
v_gene: TRBV6-4; abundance: -; d_gene: TRBD1; j_gene: TRBJ2-2; len: 14; CDR3nt: TGTGCCAGCAGTCCACAGGGGAGCACCGGGGAGCTGTTTTTT; CDR3aa: CASSPQGSTGELFF
v_gene: TRBV5-1; abundance: -; d_gene: TRBD1; j_gene: TRBJ1-2; len: 14; CDR3nt: TGCGCCAGCAGTCGGTCGACAGGGGGCCATGGCTACACCTTC; CDR3aa: CASSRSTGGHGYTF
v_gene: TRBV4-2; abundance: once; d_gene: TRBD2; j_gene: TRBJ2-7; len: 16; CDR3nt: TGTGCCAGCAGCCAAGGGGACCCTAGCGGGGGCTACGAGCAGTACTTC; CDR3aa: CASSQGDPSGGYEQYF
v_gene: TRBV18; abundance: -; d_gene: TRBD2; j_gene: TRBJ2-3; len: 16; CDR3nt: TGTGCCAGCTCACCAATAACTAGCGGGGGGGCAGATACGCAGTATTTT; CDR3aa: CASSPITSGGADTQYF
v_gene: TRBV18; abundance: -; d_gene: -; j_gene: TRBJ1-1; len: 14; CDR3nt: TGTGCCAGCTCACCCCCAGGGATGAACACTGAAGCTTTCTTT; CDR3aa: CASSPPGMNTEAFF
v_gene: TRBV19; abundance: -; d_gene: -; j_gene: TRBJ1-4; len: 14; CDR3nt: TGTGCCAGTAGTCCGGACTACTCTAATGAAAAACTGTTTTTT; CDR3aa: CASSPDYSNEKLFF
v_gene: TRBV29-1; abundance: -; d_gene: TRBD1; j_gene: TRBJ2-1; len: 15; CDR3nt: TGCAGCGTTGTTGAGGAAGGGACAGGCTACAATGAGCAGTTCTTC; CDR3aa: CSVVEEGTGYNEQFF
v_gene: TRBV29-1; abundance: once; d_gene: TRBD1; j_gene: TRBJ1-1; len: 13; CDR3nt: TGCAGCGGGGCAGGGGGCCAGGACACTGAAGCTTTCTTT; CDR3aa: CSGAGGQDTEAFF
v_gene: TRBV13; abundance: -; d_gene: TRBD2; j_gene: TRBJ2-7; len: 14; CDR3nt: TGTGCCAGCAGCTCGCAAGGACGGGGGGGCGAGCAGTACTTC; CDR3aa: CASSSQGRGGEQYF
v_gene: TRBV7-9; abundance: -; d_gene: TRBD2; j_gene: TRBJ2-7; len: 14; CDR3nt: TGTGCCAGCAGCGGACTAGCGGGCCCCTACGAGCAGTACTTC; CDR3aa: CASSGLAGPYEQYF
v_gene: TRBV2; abundance: -; d_gene: TRBD1; j_gene: TRBJ2-5; len: 15; CDR3nt: TGTGCCAGCAGGTTTAGGGACAGGGAGGCAGAGACCCAGTACTTC; CDR3aa: CASRFRDREAETQYF
v_gene: TRBV9; abundance: -; d_gene: TRBD1; j_gene: TRBJ1-2; len: 16; CDR3nt: TGTGCCAGCAGCGCAGGGGGCTCGAACGTATACTATGGCTACACCTTC; CDR3aa: CASSAGGSNVYYGYTF
v_gene: TRBV5-4; abundance: -; d_gene: -; j_gene: TRBJ2-7; len: 14; CDR3nt: TGTGCCAGCAGCCCTCGGGGACAAGACTACGAGCAGTACTTC; CDR3aa: CASSPRGQDYEQYF
v_gene: TRBV5-1; abundance: medium-sized; d_gene: TRBD1; j_gene: TRBJ1-2; len: 15; CDR3nt: TGCGCCAGCAGACCGGGACAGGGGGCCTGGAATGGCTACACCTTC; CDR3aa: CASRPGQGAWNGYTF
v_gene: TRBV4-2; abundance: few; d_gene: -; j_gene: TRBJ1-1; len: 16; CDR3nt: TGTGCCAGCAGCCAACCGGGGACAAGTATTGACACTGAAGCTTTCTTT; CDR3aa: CASSQPGTSIDTEAFF
v_gene: TRBV5-6; abundance: -; d_gene: -; j_gene: TRBJ1-4; len: 14; CDR3nt: TGTGCCAGCAGCCGTGGGGGACTTGATGAAAAACTGTTTTTT; CDR3aa: CASSRGGLDEKLFF
v_gene: TRBV5-8; abundance: -; d_gene: -; j_gene: TRBJ1-1; len: 18; CDR3nt: TGTGCCAGCAGCTTGGTCCTTACAGGGCCGAATTTGAACACTGAAGCTTTCTTT; CDR3aa: CASSLVLTGPNLNTEAFF
v_gene: TRBV28; abundance: -; d_gene: -; j_gene: TRBJ1-6; len: 15; CDR3nt: TGTGCCAGCTCCACCCTCAGGCGGGGGACTTCACCCCTCCACTTT; CDR3aa: CASSTLRRGTSPLHF
v_gene: TRBV19; abundance: -; d_gene: TRBD1; j_gene: TRBJ2-1; len: 16; CDR3nt: TGTGCCAGTAGTGGGTTGGGACAGGGCCGCTCCAATGAGCAGTTCTTC; CDR3aa: CASSGLGQGRSNEQFF
v_gene: TRBV2; abundance: -; d_gene: -; j_gene: TRBJ2-1; len: 13; CDR3nt: TGTGCCAGCAGGGAGACAGCCTACAATGAGCAGTTCTTC; CDR3aa: CASRETAYNEQFF
v_gene: TRBV7-8; abundance: -; d_gene: -; j_gene: TRBJ2-1; len: 15; CDR3nt: TGTGCCAGCAGCTTGTGGAGGAGCTCCTACAATGAGCAGTTCTTC; CDR3aa: CASSLWRSSYNEQFF
v_gene: TRBV6-5; abundance: -; d_gene: -; j_gene: TRBJ1-3; len: 12; CDR3nt: TGTGCCAGCAGTTACTCCCTGGACAGCATATATTTT; CDR3aa: CASSYSLDSIYF
v_gene: TRBV19; abundance: -; d_gene: -; j_gene: TRBJ1-5; len: 17; CDR3nt: TGTGCCAGTAGTGACACGCTGGGGGGAGAGGGCAATCAGCCCCAGCATTTT; CDR3aa: CASSDTLGGEGNQPQHF
v_gene: TRBV30; abundance: -; d_gene: -; j_gene: TRBJ1-1; len: 12; CDR3nt: TGTGCCTGGACTCGGAGGGGCCTCCGAGCTTTCTTT; CDR3aa: CAWTRRGLRAFF
v_gene: TRBV6-2/TRBV6-3; abundance: -; d_gene: -; j_gene: TRBJ1-1; len: 13; CDR3nt: TGTGCCAGCAGTCGACAGGAGGACACTGAAGCTTTCTTT; CDR3aa: CASSRQEDTEAFF
v_gene: TRBV4-1; abundance: -; d_gene: -; j_gene: TRBJ2-1; len: 16; CDR3nt: TGCGCCAGCAGCCATAGCGGTTCGGGTGCCTACAATGAGCAGTTCTTC; CDR3aa: CASSHSGSGAYNEQFF
v_gene: TRBV7-2; abundance: once; d_gene: -; j_gene: TRBJ2-5; len: 12; CDR3nt: TGTGCCAGCACCGTCCTACGGGAGACCCAGTACTTC; CDR3aa: CASTVLRETQYF